This T cell receptor (beta chain) was profiled in a study of T cells in Graves' hyperthyroidism and ophthalmopathy. Study-wide results and caveats: The model anticipated ophthalmopathy a median approximately six months pre-onset.

CDR3 size: 16 residues. Germline CDR1 LNHNV, CDR2 YYDKDF (reference sequence). V lost 0 bases to trimming and J lost 7 bases; unmatched junction nucleotides: 6. When ophthalmopathy did not progress within 18 months, Graves' hyperthyroidism was considered stable. RNA transcripts were the template for amplifying TCR beta CDR3 regions. During a first-round RT-PCR of the TCR CDR3, the HTBI primer set was used. TCRdb re-called the multiplex PCR reads through MiXCR, storing one row per CDR3 protein. The repertoire has roughly 420,000 distinct CDR3 sequences, roughly 14% of them found once; the top ten carry roughly 14%. The table lists this clonotype with a few counts. Antigen: not known.

Material: blood. The chain is built from TRBV15 and TRBJ2-1; 10 bases map to TRBD2. This sequence was found in a woman aged 18-30 years with Graves' hyperthyroidism. The CDR3 DNA reads TGTGCCACCAGCAGAGATATGGCTAGCGGGGGAAATGAGCAGTTCTTC. It codes for CATSRDMASGGNEQFF.